The present T cell receptor (beta chain) was sequenced within a study of CD8 T cells in ankylosing spondylitis. The study's findings and limits: From matched ankylosing spondylitis synovial fluid, disease-linked clones were reportedly recovered at significantly enriched levels. Both synovial fluid and blood in reactive arthritis had previously been reported to carry some motif variants. Ankylosing spondylitis blood appeared to be characterized by a TCR beta motif of several highly homologous variants.

By sample fraction, this clonotype is medium-sized. What it recognizes is unknown. This CDR3 is built from 15 residues. Per the germline V gene, CDR1 is SGDLS and CDR2 is YYNGEE. Trimming took off 0 bases at V and 5 bases at J, with 12 bases between the two ends. Quantitative 5'-RACE with molecular barcodes was used to make the TCR beta libraries. One entry per CDR3 protein, called by TCRdb with MiXCR from the 5' RACE reads. The table has 800 or so distinct CDR3 sequences, 2.5% to 3% seen once. Sequenced: blood, either unsorted or a sorted T cell fraction (not recorded which). The chain joins TRBV9 to TRBJ2-1, with D maybe TRBD2 (7 bases). The receptor comes from a male donor with ankylosing spondylitis or in good health (not recorded which). The CDR3 sequence: CASSVAGRGHNEQFF. As DNA, the CDR3 is TGTGCCAGCAGCGTAGCTGGGCGGGGGCACAATGAGCAGTTCTTC.